This T cell receptor beta chain comes out of a study of technical replicates of blood from several donors. V lost 7 bases, J lost 6 bases, and 16 bases lay in between. Germline V lookup: CDR1 SEHNR, CDR2 FQNEAQ (reference sequence). The CDR3 runs to 13 residues. Profiled with immunoSEQ multiplex PCR; TCRdb holds only in-frame clones, not every one. The top ten clones hold approximately 0.19% of a sample with roughly 61,000 clones, approximately 97% of them seen once. The V gene is TRBV7-9, the J gene TRBJ2-7, with D perhaps matching TRBD2 (6 bases). The receptor was derived from a human donor in good health. Material for sequencing was T cells isolated from PBMCs. CDR3 DNA sequence: TGTGCCAGCACCCGGGACTTGAATACCGAGCAGTACTTC. Translating it yields CASTRDLNTEQYF.